These 26 T cell receptor beta chains came from one sample sequenced in a study of shared clonotypes between healthy human individuals. Sequencing was performed with immunoSEQ multiplex PCR; in TCRdb, only in-frame clones are kept and a portion is missing. Found here are hundreds of thousands of clones, roughly 70% of them singletons; the top ten hold 1.5% to 2%. The source material was memory CD4+ T cells sorted from blood. Stated subset: CD45RA-negative fraction. The receptors were sampled from a young woman in good health.

About this clone: Possible read error: a much larger clone is one base away. The same CDR3 is also encoded by other DNA sequences in this sample. V and J are TRBV7-6 and TRBJ1-1; D is unresolved. Trimming took off 5 bases at V and 3 bases at J, with 10 bases between the two ends. Per germline, CDR1 SGHVS and CDR2 FNYEAQ. The CDR3 is 13 residues long. The DNA of the CDR3 is TGTGCCAGCAGCACCCAGCGGGACACTGAAGCTTTCTTT. Its protein is CASSTQRDTEAFF.

The chain couples TRBV29-1 to TRBJ2-3; TRBD2 matches 9 bases. This CDR3 spans 13 amino acids. Unmatched junction bases numbered 5, after V lost 6 bases and J lost 4 bases. Germline CDR1 is SQVTM and CDR2 is ANQGSEA. The CDR3 DNA sequence: TGCAGCGTCCAGCGGGAGGAGGCAGATACGCAGTATTTT. As protein: CSVQREEADTQYF.

V gene TRBV4-1 combines with J gene TRBJ1-3; a weak D match, TRBD1 (6 bases). CDR3 size: 15 residues. V was clipped by 0 bases and J by 6 bases, with 12 bases between them. Germline CDR1 and CDR2: MGHRA and YSYEKL. The CDR3 sequence is CASSQERGWENTIYF. The CDR3 bases are TGCGCCAGCAGCCAAGAGAGGGGGTGGGAAAACACCATATATTTT.

This chain joins TRBV7-9 and TRBJ2-7; 7 bases agree with TRBD1. This CDR3 is built from 15 residues. CDR1 and CDR2 (germline): SEHNR, FQNEAQ (reference sequence). Trimming removed 4 bases from V and 2 bases from J; junction bases left unmatched: 8. This CDR3 is CASSSRTGDTYEQYF. CDR3 sequence (DNA): TGTGCCAGCAGCTCCCGGACAGGCGACACCTACGAGCAGTACTTC.

CDR3 amino acids: CSAETGYRAFF. As DNA, the CDR3 is TGCAGTGCGGAAACAGGGTATCGGGCTTTCTTT. J is TRBJ1-1 and V is TRBV20-1; tentative D call: TRBD1 (6 bases). Germline V lookup: CDR1 DFQATT, CDR2 SNEGSKA (reference sequence). The V end was cut by 6 bases, the J end by 11 bases, with 16 bases between. The CDR3 is 11 residues long.

The rearrangement joins TRBV7-8 to TRBJ2-7; no clear D. Germline V gives CDR1 SGHVS, CDR2 FQNEAQ. This CDR3 region has 14 residues. The V gene lost 5 bases and the J gene lost 2 bases, with 13 bases spanning the gap. Here the CDR3 DNA reads TGTGCCAGCAGCCCCCCCGATCCCCCCTACGAGCAGTACTTC. It codes for CASSPPDPPYEQYF. Filled out from reference TRBV7-8 and TRBJ2-7, the complete variable domain reads GAGVSQSPRYKVAKRGQDVALRCDPISGHVSLFWYQQALGQGPEFLTYFQNEAQLDKSGLPSDRFFAERPEGSVSTLKIQRTQQEDSAVYLCASSPPDPPYEQYFGPGTRLTVT.

This chain connects TRBV10-1 to TRBJ2-5; the match to TRBD1 covers 8 bases. Germline CDR1 reads WNHNN; CDR2 reads SYGVQD (reference sequence). V gave up 5 bases and J gave up 4 bases; unmatched junction bases: 6. The CDR3 runs 14 residues. The CDR3 bases are TGCGCCAGCAGTTCCGGGACAGGACTAGAGACCCAGTACTTC. It yields the protein CASSSGTGLETQYF.

The chain carries TRBV28 and TRBJ1-2; D is perhaps TRBD1 (5 bases). Germline V gene sequence: CDR1 MDHEN, CDR2 SYDVKM. The germline V and J ends were trimmed by 5 bases and 2 bases, with 12 bases remaining between them. The CDR3 sequence is 14 residues long. CDR3 region: CASSISGENYGYTF. In DNA form, the CDR3 reads TGTGCCAGCAGTATTTCGGGGGAAAACTATGGCTACACCTTC.

The rearrangement joins TRBV28 to TRBJ2-5; D ambiguous. The DNA end lines up better with TRBJ2-7; the J call may be wrong. This CDR3 is 11 amino acids long. Germline-derived CDR1 and CDR2 are MDHEN and SYDVKM. CDR3 amino acids: CASSLDYEQYF. DNA of the CDR3: TGTGCCAGCAGTTTAGATTACGAGCAGTACTTC.

This clone has a handful of counts. Different DNA sequences within this sample yield the same CDR3. This chain joins TRBV11-2 and TRBJ2-7, with D perhaps TRBD1 (6 bases). The germline V gene has CDR1 SGHAT and CDR2 FQNNGV. V was pared by 3 bases and J by 5 bases, with 11 bases between. The CDR3 totals 13 residues. The CDR3 nucleotides read TGTGCCAGCAGCTTCGCAGGGGTCGACGAGCAGTACTTC. Residues: CASSFAGVDEQYF.

V is TRBV4-1 and J is TRBJ2-7; 7 nucleotides agree with TRBD2. CDR1 and CDR2 from the germline V gene are MGHRA and YSYEKL. The length of the CDR3 is 16 residues. Trimming cost V 1 base and J 3 bases; bases outside gene matches: 9. DNA of the CDR3: TGCGCCAGCAGCCAAGTGCTCACAGCGGGAAACTACGAGCAGTACTTC. It specifies CASSQVLTAGNYEQYF.

The chain links TRBV6-6 to TRBJ1-1; a possible D gene is TRBD1 (5 bases). CDR3 length: 14 residues. Germline V gene lookup returns CDR1 MNHNY and CDR2 SVGAGI (reference sequence). The ends were cut back, 4 bases at V and 6 bases at J, with 15 bases in the middle. CDR3 in amino acids: CASSSLQGISEAFF. The DNA of the CDR3 is TGTGCCAGCAGTTCCCTGCAGGGTATCTCTGAAGCTTTCTTT.

The CDR3, as DNA: TGTGCCAGCAGCTTAGGGGCAGGGGGTGACTCCTACGAGCAGTACTTC. Translation gives CASSLGAGGDSYEQYF. The rearrangement uses TRBV7-9 and TRBJ2-7, with 7 bases aligning to TRBD1. Germline trimming cut 1 base from V and 0 bases from J; bases unmatched to any gene: 6. This CDR3 is 16 amino acids long. Germline values: CDR1 SEHNR, CDR2 FQNEAQ (reference sequence). The complete variable domain, with remaining parts taken from reference TRBV7-9 and TRBJ2-7, reads DTGVSQNPRHKITKRGQNVTFRCDPISEHNRLYWYRQTLGQGPEFLTYFQNEAQLEKSRLLSDRFSAERPKGSFSTLEIQRTEQGDSAMYLCASSLGAGGDSYEQYFGPGTRLTVT.

The rearrangement uses TRBV2 and TRBJ2-5; TRBD1 might be the D (7 bases). Germline V CDR1 and CDR2: SNHLY, FYNNEI. This CDR3 region has 12 residues. Trimming stripped 9 bases from V and 4 bases from J, with 12 bases between. The CDR3 nucleotides read TGTGCCAGTACAGGGGAGGTAGAGACCCAGTACTTC. As protein: CASTGEVETQYF.

This chain joins TRBV10-3 and TRBJ1-1; 8 nucleotides line up with TRBD1. There are 16 residues in the CDR3. Per the germline V gene, CDR1 is ENHRY and CDR2 is SYGVKD. V was pared by 0 bases and J by 3 bases, with 6 bases of the junction left unmatched. The CDR3 is CAISESETGADTEAFF. CDR3 nucleotides: TGTGCCATCAGTGAGTCAGAGACAGGGGCGGACACTGAAGCTTTCTTT.

This chain connects TRBV4-2 to TRBJ2-7, with 8 bases matching TRBD2. The V gene's germline CDR1 is LGHNA and CDR2 YNFKEQ. Trimming took 2 bases from V and 0 from J; bases not matched to a gene: 6. CDR3 size: 16 residues. This chain's CDR3 is CASSQPTSASSYEQYF. The DNA of the CDR3 is TGTGCCAGCAGCCAACCGACTAGCGCGAGCTCCTACGAGCAGTACTTC.

This clone has a single count. A read error may explain this, as a much larger clone is one base away. J is TRBJ2-1 and V is TRBV7-8; D not resolved. This CDR3 spans 11 amino acids. The germline gives CDR1 SGHVS, CDR2 FQNEAQ. Trimming took 4 bases from V and 5 from J, leaving 3 bases between them. As DNA, the CDR3 is TGTGCCAGCAGCTCTCACAATGAGCAGTTCTTC. Protein: CASSSHNEQFF.

V gene TRBV30 combines with J gene TRBJ2-7; TRBD1 might be the D (6 bases). The CDR3 sequence is 12 residues long. Trimming left V 1 base short and J 3 bases short, with 7 bases between. Germline V gene data show CDR1 as GTSNPN and CDR2 as SVGIG (reference sequence). CDR3 loop: CAWSGTVYEQYF. CDR3 DNA sequence: TGTGCCTGGAGTGGGACAGTCTACGAGCAGTACTTC.

In the case of this clone: This may arise from a read error, as a much more abundant clone is one base away. The rearrangement joins TRBV6-6 to TRBJ1-5; D remains unclear. The V gene's germline CDR1 is MNHNY and CDR2 SVGAGI (reference sequence). The CDR3 runs 14 residues. Trimming took off 5 bases at V and 0 bases at J, with 8 bases between the two ends. This CDR3 reads CASSDQYSNQPQHF. CDR3 nucleotides: TGTGCCAGCAGTGACCAGTATAGCAATCAGCCCCAGCATTTT.

This chain connects TRBV2 to TRBJ2-2; TRBD1 matches 7 bases. CDR3 length: 15 residues. The J segment lost 0 bases and the V segment lost 6 bases, leaving 4 bases of the junction unmatched. Germline CDR1 SNHLY, CDR2 FYNNEI. DNA for the CDR3: TGTGCCAGCAGGGGACAGCTCGCGAACACCGGGGAGCTGTTTTTT. This encodes CASRGQLANTGELFF.

The gene calls are TRBV20-1 and TRBJ2-7; D unresolved. This CDR3 is built from 11 residues. Germline V gives CDR1 DFQATT, CDR2 SNEGSKA (reference sequence). V was clipped by 0 bases and J by 7 bases, with 7 bases between them. The CDR3 region has the DNA TGCAGTGCTAGAGAGGATTCTGAGCAGTACTTC. It encodes CSAREDSEQYF.

The chain carries TRBV5-1 and TRBJ2-5; 7 bases are a match to TRBD1. The CDR3 sequence is 15 residues long. V shed 0 bases, J shed 5 bases, and the junction held 7 bases outside the gene matches. Germline CDR1 SGHRS, CDR2 YFSETQ. CDR3 region: CASSLVLGQMETQYF. The CDR3 DNA is TGCGCCAGCAGCTTGGTTCTGGGACAGATGGAGACCCAGTACTTC.

This chain uses TRBV6-5 with TRBJ2-7; D tentatively fits TRBD1 or TRBD2 (5 bases each). This CDR3 region has 13 residues. Germline CDR1 MNHEY, CDR2 SVGAGI. Trimming left V 0 bases short and J 5 bases short, with 8 bases between. In DNA, the CDR3 is TGTGCCAGCAGTTACTCGAGAGGGGACGAGCAGTACTTC. Its translation: CASSYSRGDEQYF.

This chain joins TRBV5-1 and TRBJ1-2; 7 bases map to TRBD1. The J segment lost 3 bases and the V segment lost 2 bases, leaving 7 bases of the junction unmatched. The CDR3 is made up of 15 amino acids. Germline-derived CDR1 and CDR2 are SGHRS and YFSETQ. The DNA of the CDR3 is TGCGCCAGCAGCTTCGGACAGGCGGCCGACTATGGCTACACCTTC. It codes for CASSFGQAADYGYTF.

The chain recombines TRBV28 with TRBJ2-7, with 13 bases matching TRBD2. This CDR3 has 13 residues. V lost 8 bases to trimming and J lost 6 bases; unmatched junction nucleotides: 4. Germline V gives CDR1 MDHEN, CDR2 SYDVKM. CDR3 protein: CASGLAGAIEQYF. In DNA form, the CDR3 reads TGTGCCAGCGGACTAGCGGGAGCTATCGAGCAGTACTTC.

This sequence joins TRBV19 and TRBJ2-7; D is perhaps TRBD2 (6 bases). Germline V lookup: CDR1 LNHDA, CDR2 SQIVND (reference sequence). V was shortened by 4 bases and J by 7 bases, with 14 bases between the two germline ends. The CDR3 has 13 residues. This CDR3 is CASSTTGLLEQYF. The CDR3 DNA reads TGTGCCAGTAGTACTACGGGACTCCTGGAGCAGTACTTC.